The next 8 T cell receptor beta chains were all read from a single sample in a study of blood T cell repertoires in COVID-19. TCRdb's copy holds only in-frame clones and misses some; the assay was immunoSEQ multiplex PCR. The data contain around 190,000 clones, 89% of them singletons. Sequences were obtained from peripheral blood. The receptors were sampled from a man in his late teens or twenties who had recovered from COVID-19.

This chain links TRBV10-3 with TRBJ2-6, with unresolved D. V lost 2 bases to trimming and J lost 4 bases, with 15 bases between them. This CDR3 comprises 17 residues. CDR1 is ENHRY, CDR2 SYGVKD, per germline. DNA for the CDR3: TGTGCCATCAGTGAGGCGGAGATAGTTAGGGGGGCCAACGTCCTGACTTTC. Its translation: CAISEAEIVRGANVLTF.

CDR3 DNA: TGTGCCAGCTCACCAAGGGCCGGGACAAACACCGGGGAGCTGTTTTTT. It translates to CASSPRAGTNTGELFF. V usage is TRBV18 and J usage is TRBJ2-2, with D perhaps matching TRBD1 (6 bases). CDR3 length equals 16 residues. V gave up 2 bases and J gave up 2 bases, with 12 bases separating them. CDR1 and CDR2 (germline): KGHSH, LQKENI.

The genes are TRBV10-2 and TRBJ2-7, with 12 bases fitting TRBD2. V lost 7 bases to trimming and J lost 4 bases; unmatched junction nucleotides: 5. CDR3 length equals 14 residues. Germline loops: CDR1 WSHSY, CDR2 SAAADI. The CDR3: CASTAGTSGYEQYF. The CDR3 nucleotides are TGCGCCAGCACCGCCGGGACTAGCGGGTACGAGCAGTACTTC.

J is TRBJ1-2 and V is TRBV6-5; 10 bases agree with TRBD1. J gave up 6 bases and V 7 bases, and 8 bases lay outside the gene matches. Germline values: CDR1 MNHEY, CDR2 SVGAGI. CDR3 length equals 14 residues. The CDR3 DNA reads TGTGCCAGCAACCGGGACAGGGGATCGAATGGCTACACCTTC. Encoded protein: CASNRDRGSNGYTF.

V and J are TRBV7-2 and TRBJ2-6; 7 nucleotides line up with TRBD1. CDR1 is SGHTA, CDR2 FQGNSA, per germline. The trim removed 6 bases at V and 0 bases at J, leaving 11 bases unmatched. This CDR3 is built from 18 residues. CDR3 protein: CASSPAGTVNSGANVLTF. The CDR3 DNA is TGTGCCAGCAGTCCCGCCGGGACAGTAAACTCTGGGGCCAACGTCCTGACTTTC.

This chain joins TRBV6-1 and TRBJ2-2; no clear D. CDR3 length equals 15 residues. The V gene's germline CDR1 is MNHNS and CDR2 SASEGT. V was pared by 1 base and J by 4 bases, with 10 bases between. The CDR3 is CASSEEQLSTGELFF. CDR3 nucleotide sequence: TGTGCCAGCAGTGAAGAACAGCTCAGCACCGGGGAGCTGTTTTTT.

This clone has a handful of counts. This chain uses TRBV30 with TRBJ1-5, with D uncertain. Germline CDR1 is GTSNPN and CDR2 is SVGIG (reference sequence). The CDR3 spans 15 residues. V lost 1 base and J 2 bases, leaving 12 bases between the germline ends. CDR3 sequence reads: CAWSGDSFGNQPQHF. The DNA for the CDR3 is TGTGCCTGGAGTGGTGACTCCTTCGGCAATCAGCCCCAGCATTTT. Supplemented by reference TRBV30 and TRBJ1-5, the full variable domain reads SQTIHQWPATLVQPVGSPLSLECTVEGTSNPNLYWYRQAAGRGLQLLFYSVGIGQISSEVPQNLSASRPQDRQFILSSKKLLLSDSGFYLCAWSGDSFGNQPQHFGDGTRLSIL.

This clone has only one observation. The chain employs TRBV6-2 or TRBV6-3 and TRBJ1-5; D possibly corresponds to TRBD1 (5 bases). Deletions cut 6 bases from V and 8 bases from J, with 20 bases between. The V gene's germline CDR1 is MNHEY and CDR2 SVGEGT. CDR3 size: 15 residues. In nucleotides, the CDR3 is TGTGCCAGCAGCCCCGGGAGTGGGAGGGGAAAGCCCCAGCATTTT. This translates into CASSPGSGRGKPQHF.